The T cell receptor beta chain under discussion was sequenced for a study of blood T cell repertoires in COVID-19. Study background: Samples of COVID-19 (acute and convalescent) were obtained from the United States, Italy and Spain. The analysed material was cDNA or gDNA that came from T cells, B-cell-depleted T cells, or PBMCs.

Assay: immunoSEQ multiplex PCR; the TCRdb copy retains only in-frame clones and omits some. The table lists tens of thousands of clones, 88% of them singletons. Unmatched junction bases numbered 8, after V lost 7 bases and J lost 8 bases. From germline, CDR1 is SQVTM and CDR2 ANQGSEA. This CDR3 is built from 12 residues. Each recovered donor of Cohort 3 presented with two negative PCRs, clearance, or symptom resolution. Sequenced sample: PBMCs or T cells enriched from blood (not recorded which). The rearrangement links TRBV29-1 to TRBJ1-2; 9 nucleotides line up with TRBD1. This TCR was recovered from a woman between 40 and 55 years old who had recovered from COVID-19. The CDR3 sequence is CSADRGSKGYTF. The CDR3 nucleotides read TGCAGCGCGGACAGGGGATCAAAAGGCTACACCTTC. The full variable domain, its missing parts supplied by reference TRBV29-1 and TRBJ1-2, is SAVISQKPSRDICQRGTSLTIQCQVDSQVTMMFWYRQQPGQSLTLIATANQGSEATYESGFVIDKFPISRPNLTFSTLTVSNMSPEDSSIYLCSADRGSKGYTFGSGTRLTVV.